The present T cell receptor beta chain was sequenced within a study of shared clonotypes between healthy human individuals. Study results and limitations: Memory subsets had estimated richness that was generally smaller than that of naive subsets.

Comments on this clone: Its specificity is not known. Other nucleotide sequences in the sample specify the same CDR3.

Germline CDR1 is MNHEY and CDR2 is SMNVEV (reference sequence). This CDR3 region has 15 residues. V lost 6 bases to trimming and J lost 6 bases; unmatched junction nucleotides: 4. Data came from immunoSEQ multiplex PCR; TCRdb stores just in-frame clones and leaves some out. In the table there are 1.5 million to 2.5 million clones, roughly 94% of which are singletons. Naive CD8 populations comprised CD45RO-negative cells positively selected for CCR7, excluding terminally differentiated effector memory CD45RA+ cells. The genes are TRBV27 and TRBJ2-1; 14 bases are a match to TRBD2. The origin of this receptor is a man between 18 and 29 years old in good health. Sequenced input: naive CD8+ T cells sorted from blood. The CDR3 region has the DNA TGTGCCAGCAGACTCGGACTAGCGGGAGGCAATGAGCAGTTCTTC. The encoded protein is CASRLGLAGGNEQFF.